A single sample is the source of the 14 T cell receptor beta chains below, sequenced in a study of CD8 T cells in Susac syndrome. When the RNA was reverse transcribed, random hexamers were used with an input of about 0.5 to 1 ug. MiXCR was run by TCRdb on the immunoSEQ multiplex PCR reads, yielding one entry per CDR3 protein. The table includes under 350,000 distinct CDR3 sequences, about 91% detected once. Sequencing input: CD4+ T cells from PBMCs. The receptors shown here come from a human donor with multiple sclerosis.

The chain employs TRBV12-3 or TRBV12-4 and TRBJ2-1; 8 bases are a match to TRBD2. CDR3 length equals 15 residues. V shed 3 bases, J shed 5 bases, and the junction held 6 bases outside the gene matches. The CDR3 reads CASSLRVAGNNEQFF. CDR3 in DNA: TGTGCCAGCAGTTTGAGGGTAGCGGGAAACAATGAGCAGTTCTTC.

The gene calls are TRBV6-5 and TRBJ2-3, with 10 bases lining up with TRBD2. Germline values: CDR1 MNHEY, CDR2 SVGAGI. Trimming removed 8 bases from V and 3 bases from J; junction bases left unmatched: 5. CDR3 size: 14 residues. In nucleotides, the CDR3 is TGTGCCAGCCGAGCGGGGGGGAGTACAGATACGCAGTATTTT. It yields the protein CASRAGGSTDTQYF.

The V call is TRBV11-2, the J call TRBJ1-1; D unclear. The CDR3 spans 15 residues. Trimming took off 5 bases at V and 1 base at J, with 14 bases between the two ends. Germline V gives CDR1 SGHAT, CDR2 FQNNGV. As DNA, the CDR3 is TGTGCCAGCAGCCTCCGTGGCGACTGGAACACTGAAGCTTTCTTT. Amino acids: CASSLRGDWNTEAFF.

The V call is TRBV12-3 or TRBV12-4, the J call TRBJ2-1, with 7 bases lining up with TRBD1. J lost 8 bases, V lost 6 bases, and 16 bases had no gene match. This CDR3 has 16 residues. The CDR3 sequence is CASRLTGTAQGDEQFF. As DNA, the CDR3 is TGTGCCAGCAGACTAACCGGGACCGCCCAGGGGGATGAGCAGTTCTTC.

This clonotype was counted once. The chain is built from TRBV18 and TRBJ1-1; tentatively, D is TRBD1 (5 bases). CDR1 is KGHSH, CDR2 LQKENI, per germline. The CDR3 totals 17 residues. The V and J ends lost 0 bases and 5 bases respectively, with 19 bases between them. In DNA form, the CDR3 reads TGTGCCAGCTCACCACCGGACCGGGGGGTGGCGGGAACTGAAGCTTTCTTT. The encoded protein is CASSPPDRGVAGTEAFF. The full variable domain, its missing parts supplied by reference TRBV18 and TRBJ1-1, is NAGVMQNPRHLVRRRGQEARLRCSPMKGHSHVYWYRQLPEEGLKFMVYLQKENIIDESGMPKERFSAEFPKEGPSILRIQQVVRGDSAAYFCASSPPDRGVAGTEAFFGQGTRLTVV.

The gene calls are TRBV5-4 and TRBJ1-5; unclear D gene. The CDR3 extends over 13 amino acids. V was clipped by 0 bases and J by 5 bases, with 6 bases between them. The V gene's germline CDR1 is SGHNT and CDR2 YYREEE (reference sequence). The CDR3 coding sequence is TGTGCCAGCAGCTTGGATTGGGATCAGCCCCAGCATTTT. Translating gives CASSLDWDQPQHF.

The chain employs TRBV18 and TRBJ1-2, with 8 nucleotides matching TRBD1. CDR3 size: 16 residues. V shed 3 bases and J 4 bases; nucleotides not matched to a gene: 10. CDR1 KGHSH and CDR2 LQKENI come from the germline V gene. The CDR3 DNA reads TGTGCCAGCTCACCCATGGGGACAGGACTTGGCTATGGCTACACCTTC. It is translated as CASSPMGTGLGYGYTF.

The V and J genes are TRBV7-2 and TRBJ2-1; D is ambiguous. The CDR3 extends over 13 amino acids. Trimming took 2 bases from V and 8 from J, leaving 10 bases between them. The germline gives CDR1 SGHTA, CDR2 FQGNSA. CDR3 sequence (DNA): TGTGCCAGCAGCTTAAGACGGAAGGATGAGCAGTTCTTC. Encoded protein: CASSLRRKDEQFF.

In this sample, this clonotype turned up a few times. The DNA for the CDR3 is TGTGCCAGCAGCTTAGGGTTCGAGACAGATACGCAGTATTTT. This translates into CASSLGFETDTQYF. The chain links TRBV7-9 to TRBJ2-3; no definite D call. V was pared by 1 base and J by 3 bases, with 8 bases between. The CDR3 loop spans 14 amino acids. Germline CDR1 reads SEHNR; CDR2 reads FQNEAQ (reference sequence).

V gene TRBV7-3 combines with J gene TRBJ1-2; D remains ambiguous. The CDR3 spans 14 residues. Germline V gene data show CDR1 as SGHTA and CDR2 as FQGTGA. V gave up 0 bases and J gave up 7 bases, with 12 bases separating them. The CDR3 DNA sequence: TGTGCCAGCAGCTTAACGCGGGCAGCAGGTGGCTACACCTTC. Translating it yields CASSLTRAAGGYTF.

This chain uses TRBV20-1 with TRBJ2-3, with TRBD2 matching 9 bases. This CDR3 spans 13 amino acids. Germline assignment: CDR1 DFQATT and CDR2 SNEGSKA (reference sequence). The V segment lost 1 base and the J segment 8 bases; nucleotides outside the gene matches: 4. CDR3 in amino acids: CSARVAGAGTQYF. In DNA, the CDR3 is TGCAGTGCTAGAGTAGCGGGAGCTGGTACGCAGTATTTT.

The chain has TRBV6-1 and TRBJ2-1; D might be TRBD2 (6 bases). The length of the CDR3 is 15 residues. V was cut by 6 bases and J by 0 bases, with 12 bases left in between. Germline assignment: CDR1 MNHNS and CDR2 SASEGT. The CDR3 DNA reads as TGTGCCAGCAGCGGCAAAGCGGGCTCCTACAATGAGCAGTTCTTC. It encodes CASSGKAGSYNEQFF.

J is TRBJ1-2 and V is TRBV30; D unclear. The CDR3 totals 13 residues. Per germline, CDR1 GTSNPN and CDR2 SVGIG (reference sequence). With 5 bases removed from V and 4 bases from J, the gap between germline ends came to 14 bases. CDR3 coding DNA: TGTGCCTGGGCCCAGAGGCCAGTCTATGGCTACACCTTC. Its protein product is CAWAQRPVYGYTF.

The V and J genes are TRBV5-1 and TRBJ1-1; tentatively, D is TRBD1 (6 bases). V lost 5 bases and J 5 bases, leaving 16 bases between the germline ends. Germline values: CDR1 SGHRS, CDR2 YFSETQ. The CDR3 extends over 14 amino acids. DNA of the CDR3: TGCGCCAGCAGGCCGGGGGCGCGGGATACTGAAGCTTTCTTT. Residues: CASRPGARDTEAFF.